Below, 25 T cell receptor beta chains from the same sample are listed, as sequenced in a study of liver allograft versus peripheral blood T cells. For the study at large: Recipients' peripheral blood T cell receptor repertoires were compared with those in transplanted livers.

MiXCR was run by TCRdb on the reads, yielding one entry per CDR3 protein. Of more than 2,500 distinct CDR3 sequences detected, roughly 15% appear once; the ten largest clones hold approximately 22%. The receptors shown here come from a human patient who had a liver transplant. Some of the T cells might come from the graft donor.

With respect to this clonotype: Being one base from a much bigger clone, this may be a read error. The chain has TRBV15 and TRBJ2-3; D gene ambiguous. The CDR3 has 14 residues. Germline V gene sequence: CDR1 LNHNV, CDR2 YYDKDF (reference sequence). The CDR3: CVTNPSRSTDTQYF. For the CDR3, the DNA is TGTGTCACCAACCCCTCGCGAAGCACAGATACGCAGTATTTT.

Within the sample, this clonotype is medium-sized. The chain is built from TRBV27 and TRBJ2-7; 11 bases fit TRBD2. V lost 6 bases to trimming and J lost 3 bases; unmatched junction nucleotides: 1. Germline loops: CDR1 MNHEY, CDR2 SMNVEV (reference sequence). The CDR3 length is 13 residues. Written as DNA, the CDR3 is TGTGCCAGCAGCGGGACTAGCGGCTACGAGCAGTACTTC. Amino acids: CASSGTSGYEQYF.

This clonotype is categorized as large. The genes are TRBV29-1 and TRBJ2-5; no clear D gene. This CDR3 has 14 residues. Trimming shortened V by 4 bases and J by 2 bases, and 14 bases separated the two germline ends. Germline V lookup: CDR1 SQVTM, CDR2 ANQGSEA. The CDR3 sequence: CSVVIVTVQETQYF. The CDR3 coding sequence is TGCAGCGTTGTAATCGTCACAGTTCAAGAGACCCAGTACTTC.

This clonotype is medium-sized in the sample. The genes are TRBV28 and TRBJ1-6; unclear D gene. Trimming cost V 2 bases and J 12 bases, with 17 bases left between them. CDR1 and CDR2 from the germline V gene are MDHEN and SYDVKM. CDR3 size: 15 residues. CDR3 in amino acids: CASSLTRGRQKPLHF. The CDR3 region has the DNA TGTGCCAGCAGTTTAACACGCGGCAGGCAGAAACCCCTCCACTTT.

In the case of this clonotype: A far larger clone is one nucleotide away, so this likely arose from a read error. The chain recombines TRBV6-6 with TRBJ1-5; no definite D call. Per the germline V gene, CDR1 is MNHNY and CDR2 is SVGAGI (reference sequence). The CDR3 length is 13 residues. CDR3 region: CASTTQDHQPPHF. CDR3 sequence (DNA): TGTGCCAGCACTACTCAAGACCACCAGCCCCCGCATTTT.

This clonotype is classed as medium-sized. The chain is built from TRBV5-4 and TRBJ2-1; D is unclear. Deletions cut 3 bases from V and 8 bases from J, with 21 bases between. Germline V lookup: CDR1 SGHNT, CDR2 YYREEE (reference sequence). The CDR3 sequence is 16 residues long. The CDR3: CASSSASGGRMHEQFF. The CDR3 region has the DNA TGTGCCAGCAGCTCAGCTAGTGGCGGTAGGATGCATGAGCAGTTCTTC.

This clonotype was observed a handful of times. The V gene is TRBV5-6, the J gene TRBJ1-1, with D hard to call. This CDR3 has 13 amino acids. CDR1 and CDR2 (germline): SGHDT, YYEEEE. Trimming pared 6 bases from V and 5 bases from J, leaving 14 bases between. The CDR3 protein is CASTRGVGTEAFF. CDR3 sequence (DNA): TGTGCCAGCACCCGCGGGGTGGGGACTGAAGCTTTCTTT. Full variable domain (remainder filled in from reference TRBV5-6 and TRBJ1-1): DAGVTQSPTHLIKTRGQQVTLRCSPKSGHDTVSWYQQALGQGPQFIFQYYEEEERQRGNFPDRFSGHQFPNYSSELNVNALLLGDSALYLCASTRGVGTEAFFGQGTRLTVV.

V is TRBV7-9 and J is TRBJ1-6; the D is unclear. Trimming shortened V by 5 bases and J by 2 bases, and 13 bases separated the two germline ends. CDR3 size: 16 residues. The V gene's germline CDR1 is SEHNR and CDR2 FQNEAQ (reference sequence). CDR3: CASSPSAGTYNSPLHF. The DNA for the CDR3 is TGTGCCAGCAGCCCGAGCGCCGGGACCTATAATTCACCCCTCCACTTT. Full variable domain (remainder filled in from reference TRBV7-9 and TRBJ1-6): DTGVSQNPRHKITKRGQNVTFRCDPISEHNRLYWYRQTLGQGPEFLTYFQNEAQLEKSRLLSDRFSAERPKGSFSTLEIQRTEQGDSAMYLCASSPSAGTYNSPLHFGNGTRLTVT.

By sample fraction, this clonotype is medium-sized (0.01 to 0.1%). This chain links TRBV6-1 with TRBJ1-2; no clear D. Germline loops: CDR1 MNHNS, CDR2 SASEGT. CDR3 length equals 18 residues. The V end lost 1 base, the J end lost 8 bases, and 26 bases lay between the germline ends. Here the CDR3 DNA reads TGTGCCAGCAGTGAAGTTGGGAGTAGAGGAGCTTCACTCGGAGGCTACACCTTC. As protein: CASSEVGSRGASLGGYTF.

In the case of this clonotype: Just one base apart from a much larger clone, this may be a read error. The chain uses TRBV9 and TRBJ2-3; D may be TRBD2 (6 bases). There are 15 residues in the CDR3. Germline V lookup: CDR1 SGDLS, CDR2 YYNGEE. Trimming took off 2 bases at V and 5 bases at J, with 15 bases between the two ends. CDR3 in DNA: TGTGCCAGCAGCGTTTCGGGGGACCCGGTAGATACGCAGTATTTT. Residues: CASSVSGDPVDTQYF.

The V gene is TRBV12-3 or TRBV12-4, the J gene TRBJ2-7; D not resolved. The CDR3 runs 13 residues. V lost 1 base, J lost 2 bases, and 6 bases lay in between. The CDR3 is CASSLGQTYEQYF. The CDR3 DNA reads TGTGCCAGCAGTTTAGGGCAAACCTACGAGCAGTACTTC.

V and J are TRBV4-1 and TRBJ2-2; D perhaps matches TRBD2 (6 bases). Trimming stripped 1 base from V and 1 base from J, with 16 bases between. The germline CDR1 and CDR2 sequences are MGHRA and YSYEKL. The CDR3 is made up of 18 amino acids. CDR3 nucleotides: TGCGCCAGCAGCCAAGTCGGGGGAGCGGGCTTGAACACCGGGGAGCTGTTTTTT. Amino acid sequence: CASSQVGGAGLNTGELFF.

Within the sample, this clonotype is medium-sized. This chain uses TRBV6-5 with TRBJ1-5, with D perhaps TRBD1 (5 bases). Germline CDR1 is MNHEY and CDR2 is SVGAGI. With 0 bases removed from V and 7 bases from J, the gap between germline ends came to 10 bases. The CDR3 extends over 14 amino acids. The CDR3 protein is CASSYSRGNQPQHF. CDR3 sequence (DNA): TGTGCCAGCAGTTACTCGAGGGGTAACCAGCCCCAGCATTTT.

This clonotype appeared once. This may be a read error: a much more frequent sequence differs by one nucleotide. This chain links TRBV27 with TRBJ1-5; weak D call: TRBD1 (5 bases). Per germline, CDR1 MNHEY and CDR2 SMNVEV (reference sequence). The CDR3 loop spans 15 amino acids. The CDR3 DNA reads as TGTGCCAGAAGTTTGGGTTGGGGACCCAATCAGCCCCAGCATTTT. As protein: CARSLGWGPNQPQHF.

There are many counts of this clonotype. The CDR3 here is CASSLYPGNEQFF. The DNA of the CDR3 is TGTGCCAGCAGTTTATATCCGGGCAATGAGCAGTTCTTC. The chain is built from TRBV12-3 or TRBV12-4 and TRBJ2-1; no reliable D call. V was clipped by 2 bases and J by 6 bases, with 8 bases between them. This CDR3 contains 13 residues.

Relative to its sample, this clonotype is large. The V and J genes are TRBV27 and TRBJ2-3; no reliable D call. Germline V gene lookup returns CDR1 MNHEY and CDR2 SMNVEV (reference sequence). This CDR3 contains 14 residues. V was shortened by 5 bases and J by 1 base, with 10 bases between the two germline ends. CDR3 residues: CASSKKTRTDTQYF. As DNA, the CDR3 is TGTGCCAGCAGTAAAAAGACACGCACAGATACGCAGTATTTT.

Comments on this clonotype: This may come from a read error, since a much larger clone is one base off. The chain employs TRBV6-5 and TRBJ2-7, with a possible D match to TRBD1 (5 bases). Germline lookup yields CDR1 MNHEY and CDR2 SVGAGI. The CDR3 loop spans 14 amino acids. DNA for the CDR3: TGTACCAGCAGTTACTCTTCTGACAGCTACGGGCAGTACTTC. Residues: CTSSYSSDSYGQYF.

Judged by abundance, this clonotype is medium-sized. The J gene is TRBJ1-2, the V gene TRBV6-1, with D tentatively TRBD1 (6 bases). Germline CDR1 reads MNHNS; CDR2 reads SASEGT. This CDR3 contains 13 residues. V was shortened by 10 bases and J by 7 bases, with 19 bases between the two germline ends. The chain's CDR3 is CATGRDRKGGYTF. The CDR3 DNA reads TGTGCCACCGGCAGAGACAGGAAAGGTGGCTACACCTTC.

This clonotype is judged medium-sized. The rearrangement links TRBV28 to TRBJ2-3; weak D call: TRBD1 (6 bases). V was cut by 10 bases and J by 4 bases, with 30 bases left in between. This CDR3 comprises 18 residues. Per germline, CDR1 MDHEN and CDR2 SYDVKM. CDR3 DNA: TGTGCCAACATACTCCAATGGGTTCTAGGACAGCTACCAGATACGCAGTATTTT. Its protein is CANILQWVLGQLPDTQYF.

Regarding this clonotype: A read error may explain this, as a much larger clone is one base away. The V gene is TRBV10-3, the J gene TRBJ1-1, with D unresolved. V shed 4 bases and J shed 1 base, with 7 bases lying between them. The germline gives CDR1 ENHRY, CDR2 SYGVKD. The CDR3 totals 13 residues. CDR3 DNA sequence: TGTGCCATCAGTGTCCAAGGGAACACTGAAGCTTTCTTT. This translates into CAISVQGNTEAFF.

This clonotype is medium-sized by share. The CDR3, as DNA: TGTGCCAGCAGTCCCCGGGGGGTCCCCTACAATGAGCAGTTCTTC. It encodes CASSPRGVPYNEQFF. The chain combines TRBV6-1 with TRBJ2-1, with 7 positions matching TRBD2. The CDR3 runs 15 residues. Trimming took 5 bases from V and 2 from J; bases not matched to a gene: 6. CDR1 is MNHNS and CDR2 is SASEGT in the germline V gene.

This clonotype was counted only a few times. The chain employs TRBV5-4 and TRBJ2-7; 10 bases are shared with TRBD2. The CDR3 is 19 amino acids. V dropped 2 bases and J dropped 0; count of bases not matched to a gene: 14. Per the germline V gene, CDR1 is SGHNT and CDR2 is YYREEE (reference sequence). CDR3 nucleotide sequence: TGTGCCAGCAGCTTAATGCCTAGCGGGGGATCCTACCTCTCCTACGAGCAGTACTTC. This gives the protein CASSLMPSGGSYLSYEQYF.

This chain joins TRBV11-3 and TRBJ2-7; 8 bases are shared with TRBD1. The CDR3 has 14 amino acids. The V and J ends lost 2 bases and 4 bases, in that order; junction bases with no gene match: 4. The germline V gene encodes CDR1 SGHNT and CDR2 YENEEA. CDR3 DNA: TGTGCCAGCAGCTTAAGTACAGGGGGTTACGAGCAGTACTTC. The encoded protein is CASSLSTGGYEQYF. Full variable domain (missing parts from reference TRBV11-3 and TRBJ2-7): EAGVVQSPRYKIIEKKQPVAFWCNPISGHNTLYWYLQNLGQGPELLIRYENEEAVDDSQLPKDRFSAERLKGVDSTLKIQPAELGDSAVYLCASSLSTGGYEQYFGPGTRLTVT.

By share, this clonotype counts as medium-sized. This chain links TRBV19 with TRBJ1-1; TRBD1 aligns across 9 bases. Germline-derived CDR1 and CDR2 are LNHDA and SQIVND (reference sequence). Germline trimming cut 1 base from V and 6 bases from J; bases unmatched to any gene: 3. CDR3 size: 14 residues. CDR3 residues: CASSIVRTGAEAFF. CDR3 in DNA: TGTGCCAGTAGTATAGTTCGGACAGGGGCTGAAGCTTTCTTT. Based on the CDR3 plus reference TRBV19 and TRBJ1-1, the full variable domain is DGGITQSPKYLFRKEGQNVTLSCEQNLNHDAMYWYRQDPGQGLRLIYYSQIVNDFQKGDIAEGYSVSREKKESFPLTVTSAQKNPTAFYLCASSIVRTGAEAFFGQGTRLTVV.

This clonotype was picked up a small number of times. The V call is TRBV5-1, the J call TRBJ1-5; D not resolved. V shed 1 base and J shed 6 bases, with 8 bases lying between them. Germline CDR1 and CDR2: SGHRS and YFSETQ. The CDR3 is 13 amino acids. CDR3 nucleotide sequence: TGCGCCAGCAGCTTGCGGGGTGCTCAGCCCCAGCATTTT. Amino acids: CASSLRGAQPQHF.